The entry that follows covers one T cell receptor (beta chain) sequence. No antigen is known for it. The PCR made use of 60 Vbeta and 13 Jbeta primers. The protocol was immunoSEQ multiplex PCR, while the TCRdb copy is restricted to in-frame clones and leaves out a portion. The table lists about 160,000 clones, about 75% of them singletons, with roughly 2% in the top ten. After removal of 4 bases from V and 5 bases from J, the junction contained 10 bases not matched to a gene. Looked up from germline, CDR1 is SGHRS and CDR2 is YFSETQ. The CDR3 covers 17 residues. The sample comes from a study of cytomegalovirus exposure and HLA in healthy donors. Study observations and caveats: Highest at DRB1 and lowest at HLA-C, TCR association rates differed among HLA loci in a later analysis. The productive fraction for most TCR beta V segments was about 90% or about 30% in an earlier analysis.

The source material was PBMCs. This TCR was recovered from a female donor in good health and CMV-seronegative. The rearrangement joins TRBV5-1 to TRBJ2-5, with 14 bases fitting TRBD2. Written as DNA, the CDR3 is TGCGCCAGCAGCCCGGGGACTAGCGGGGGAATGGAGGAGACCCAGTACTTC. Its translation is CASSPGTSGGMEETQYF.